These T cell receptor beta chains were read from a single sample in a study of blood T cells in healthy people across ages. TCRdb reanalysed the 5' RACE reads using MiXCR and keeps one entry per CDR3 protein. Here the sample spans hundreds of thousands of distinct CDR3 sequences, around 49% being singletons. The sequencing input was blood. The receptors originated from a woman aged 55 to 70 in good health. Both conserved end residues are part of each CDR3. D genes are given only for firm matches. A row's size may be missing; if present it is once, few, many or a size class.

d_call	v_call	clone_size	j_call	cdr3_nt	cdr3_aa
-	TRBV4-3	-	TRBJ2-7	TGCGCCAGCAGCCAAGAATTCGGCCAGGGTACGTACGAGCAGTACTTC	CASSQEFGQGTYEQYF
TRBD2	TRBV27	-	TRBJ2-1	TGTGCCAGCAGCACCCGGACTAGCGGGATGAATGAGCAGTTCTTC	CASSTRTSGMNEQFF
TRBD2	TRBV6-2/TRBV6-3	once	TRBJ2-1	TGTGCCAGCACTCCTCCTAGCGGGAGGGGATTCTACAATGAGCAGTTCTTC	CASTPPSGRGFYNEQFF
-	TRBV18	many	TRBJ2-7	TGTGCCAGCAGCCCCCGGGGTAGCTCCTACGAGCAGTACTTC	CASSPRGSSYEQYF
-	TRBV28	few	TRBJ2-7	TGTGCCAGTAGGTCCACAGGGTTCTCCTACGAGCAGTACTTC	CASRSTGFSYEQYF
-	TRBV20-1	-	TRBJ1-5	TGCAGTGCTAGAATTGACGGAATAACACAGCCCCAGCATTTT	CSARIDGITQPQHF
-	TRBV10-3	-	TRBJ1-2	TGTGCCATCCCGGGGCTGGGTGGCTACACCTTC	CAIPGLGGYTF
TRBD2	TRBV28	few	TRBJ2-7	TGTGCCAGCAGTCGACTAGCGGGAGGGAACTACGAGCAGTACTTC	CASSRLAGGNYEQYF
-	TRBV24-1	-	TRBJ2-3	TGTGCCACCAGTGACCGAGACTGGGGCACAGATACGCAGTATTTT	CATSDRDWGTDTQYF
TRBD1	TRBV9	many	TRBJ2-5	TGTGCCAGCAGTGTCCAGGGACAGGCTTTCGCTAAGCAGTACTTC	CASSVQGQAFAKQYF
-	TRBV12-3/TRBV12-4	-	TRBJ2-3	TGTGCCAGCAGTTTCTCGGTGAACACAGATACGCAGTATTTT	CASSFSVNTDTQYF
TRBD1	TRBV5-1	many	TRBJ2-7	TGCGCCAGCAGCTTGGGGGACAGAACCTACGAGCAGTACTTC	CASSLGDRTYEQYF
-	TRBV2	once	TRBJ2-4	TGTGCCAGCAATATGGTTAGCGGGACAGCTAAAAACATTCAGTACTTC	CASNMVSGTAKNIQYF
-	TRBV25-1	few	TRBJ2-7	TGTGCCAGCAGACCGTACTCGGGGGGCGCCTCTGAGCAGTACTTC	CASRPYSGGASEQYF
TRBD2	TRBV3-1	-	TRBJ2-7	TGTGCCAGCAGCCCGGCTAGCGGGAGCTACAATGAGCAGTACTTC	CASSPASGSYNEQYF
-	TRBV20-1	few	TRBJ2-7	TGCAGTGCTAGAAAGGTTGTGGGGGAGTTGGGCCACGAGCAGTACTTC	CSARKVVGELGHEQYF
TRBD2	TRBV7-6	-	TRBJ2-3	TGTGCCAGCAGCGATCAGCGGGGAGATACGCAGTATTTT	CASSDQRGDTQYF
-	TRBV6-6	-	TRBJ2-7	TGTGCCAGCAGTTACTCCGTGACTAGGAACGAGCAGTACTTC	CASSYSVTRNEQYF
TRBD1	TRBV6-2/TRBV6-3	-	TRBJ2-5	TGTGCCAGCAGTTCACACACAGGGGGCGAAGAGACCCAGTACTTC	CASSSHTGGEETQYF
-	TRBV21-1	few	TRBJ2-7	TGTGCCAGCAGCAAAACTAGCGGGGGGCCCTCCTACGAGCAGTACTTC	CASSKTSGGPSYEQYF
-	TRBV28	few	TRBJ2-5	TGTGCCAGCTGTCGGGCTAGGGAGACCCAGTACTTC	CASCRARETQYF
-	TRBV12-3/TRBV12-4	-	TRBJ2-4	TGTGCCAGCAGTTTACCCAAAAACATTCAGTACTTC	CASSLPKNIQYF
TRBD2	TRBV7-9	few	TRBJ2-2	TGTGCCAGCAGCTCAAGGACTAGCGGGAGGGCCCCCATTAACACCGGGGAGCTGTTTTTT	CASSSRTSGRAPINTGELFF
-	TRBV4-2	-	TRBJ1-2	TGTGCCAGCAGCCAAGTCGACAGTGGCTATGGCTACACCTTC	CASSQVDSGYGYTF
-	TRBV21-1	-	TRBJ1-2	TGTGCCAGCAGCAAAGGGCCACAGGGTGGCTACACCTTC	CASSKGPQGGYTF
TRBD1	TRBV25-1	-	TRBJ1-6	TGTGCCAGCAGTGCGGTGACAGGGATGAATTCACCCCTCCACTTT	CASSAVTGMNSPLHF
-	TRBV20-1	-	TRBJ2-7	TGCAGTGCTAGAGATCTATCCTTTTACGAGCAGTACTTC	CSARDLSFYEQYF
TRBD2	TRBV4-3	-	TRBJ2-1	TGCGCCAGCAGCCAAGGACTAGCGGGAGTGTACAATGAGCAGTTCTTC	CASSQGLAGVYNEQFF
-	TRBV5-1	-	TRBJ1-4	TGCGCCAGCAGACGAACCCCCGGGACTTCAAATGAAAAACTGTTTTTT	CASRRTPGTSNEKLFF
-	TRBV28	-	TRBJ1-1	TGTGCCAGCAACGAAGCGGAGAACACCGAAGTTTTCTTT	CASNEAENTEVFF
TRBD1	TRBV27	-	TRBJ2-1	TGTGCCAGCAGTTCCACGACAGGGGAAGAGACCCAGTTCTTC	CASSSTTGEETQFF
-	TRBV7-2	-	TRBJ1-4	TGTGCCAGCAGCCCACAGGGAGAAGAACTGTTTTTT	CASSPQGEELFF
-	TRBV5-5	-	TRBJ2-3	TGTGCCAGCAGCCGTATCTCTAGCGATCCGCAGTATTTT	CASSRISSDPQYF
TRBD2	TRBV14	-	TRBJ2-5	TGTGCCAGCAGCCCACATGGGACTATCGGAGAGACCCAGTACTTC	CASSPHGTIGETQYF
TRBD2	TRBV20-1	-	TRBJ2-1	TGCAGTGCTAGAGATATAGCGGGAGGAGAGGAGCAGTTCTTC	CSARDIAGGEEQFF
TRBD2	TRBV24-1	-	TRBJ2-5	TGTGCCACCAGTGATTTTGGTAGCGGGAGATTCGACAATGAGCAGTACTTC	CATSDFGSGRFDNEQYF
TRBD1	TRBV20-1	-	TRBJ2-5	TGCAGTGCTAGAGATCCCGGACAGGGCGGAGAGACCCAGTACTTC	CSARDPGQGGETQYF
-	TRBV7-2	-	TRBJ2-5	TGTGCCAGCAGTCAGGCCGTAGTTGAGACCCAGTACTTC	CASSQAVVETQYF
TRBD2	TRBV7-2	-	TRBJ2-3	TGTGCCAGCAGCTCCCACAGCGGGAGACTAGATACGCAGTATTTT	CASSSHSGRLDTQYF
-	TRBV10-3	-	TRBJ2-1	TGTGCCATCAGCGGTGGCGAGGAGCAGTTCTTC	CAISGGEEQFF